This TCR beta chain was profiled in a study of cytomegalovirus exposure and HLA in healthy donors (dated by TCRdb to between 2016 and 2019). Regarding the complete study: An earlier analysis of approximately 590 of the donors reported 250 to 350 Gb of sequence data and around 120 million unique TCR beta sequences from some 180 million T cells. Roughly 320 gigabases of sequencing data and around 88 million unique TCR sequences made up an early release that covered approximately 650 HLA-typed donors. Of the roughly 390 genotyped donors, over 65% fell in the genetic ancestry cluster associated with self-reported Caucasian donors. The study aimed to test whether signatures of past pathogen exposure could be identified by cataloging public T cell receptors. Using immunosequencing, the study profiled T cell repertoires from some 670 subjects and related those repertoires to cytomegalovirus serostatus. Along with the roughly 670-subject first cohort, a separate validation cohort of over 90 different subjects was used. To predict cytomegalovirus infection status, the study brought together high-throughput TCR immunosequencing, statistical association of individual TCRs with disease status, and machine learning. A later analysis re-analyzed previously published TCR beta repertoires from 660 or so donors and added high-resolution HLA genotyping to study TCR occurrence patterns. Rather than drawing on any new phenotypic data, the later analysis identified candidate immune exposures from TCR beta sequences and the way those sequences occurred across donors. An earlier analysis of several hundred of the donors applied high-throughput TCR beta sequencing to assess whether each TCR beta V gene segment acted as functional or pseudogenic. Alongside the repertoire data, information on donor age, sex, ethnicity and CMV serostatus was compiled. Genome-wide SNP genotypes for about 65% of the roughly 700 donors were used in a later genetic analysis, which treated that subset as a discovery cohort. Every discovery cohort repertoire had been produced on one sequencing platform. HLA typing included class I and class II loci at four-digit resolution. The number of donors typed differed by locus, with about 629-640 for A, B, C, DRB1 and DQB1, roughly 520 for DQA1, 600 to 610 for DPA1, and over 400 for DPB1. Because of strong linkage in the cohort, roughly five DR-DQ haplotypes were treated as single units for association and clustering. Among around 400 genotyped donors of the cohort, an average of about 240,000 unique TCR beta nucleotide sequences was sequenced per donor, of which about 19% were non-productive.

The library came from the immunoSEQ multiplex PCR assay. A mixture of 60 forward primers for TCR Vbeta segments and 13 reverse primers for TCR Jbeta segments was used in the multiplex PCR. The CDR3 region of rearranged TCR beta genes was amplified from genomic DNA with a multiplex PCR assay. Amplified TCR beta libraries were sequenced as 87-base-pair reads on the Illumina HiSeq System. For the original study's pipeline: A later analysis counted 75 million to 100 million unique TCR beta chains across the 600 to 850 repertoires, and 9.5 million to 11 million of these chains were shared by at least two donors. Raw reads were error-corrected and collapsed into unique sequences by a nearest-neighbor algorithm in which closely related sequences were merged to remove PCR and sequencing errors. V, D and J gene segments were assigned by aligning CDR3 sequences to IMGT reference sequences. For a sequence to be retained, a match of at least six nucleotides was required to both a V gene segment and a J gene segment. A rearrangement counted as productive if the CDR3 had no stop codons and remained in frame with V and J, and every other rearrangement counted as non-productive. Following IMGT convention, CDR3 was defined as the stretch from the second conserved V-encoded cysteine up to the conserved J-encoded phenylalanine. Sequences without an unambiguous match to a single V gene segment were excluded from the earlier analysis of 450 to 650 of the donors. In an earlier analysis of 450 to 700 of the donors, V segments were called functional above 56.7% productive rearrangements and were called segregating when the between-donor standard deviation exceeded 5%. A statistical classification framework was developed to diagnose cytomegalovirus status using the catalog of TCR beta chain sequences. A later analysis assigned V and J genes by comparing TCR nucleotide sequences with IMGT/GENE-DB human TR gene sequences. In a later analysis, CDR3 sequences and most-parsimonious VDJ recombination scenarios were assigned using the TCRdist pipeline. A later analysis defined each TCR beta chain by its CDR3 amino acid sequence plus V-gene family, and excluded reads lacking a unique V-gene family. In a later analysis, 450 to 600 highly shared, low-generation-probability nucleotide sequences were removed to address suspected cross-contamination and a sequencing artifact. In a later analysis, a clonal expansion index was calculated for each public chain from normalized within-repertoire ranks of inferred template counts. In a later analysis, generation probabilities were computed with a VDJ recombination model fitted to out-of-frame rearrangements, and the resulting probabilities were checked against IGoR. In a later analysis, TCR-TCR, TCR-HLA and TCR-CMV co-occurrence was scored with hypergeometric tests, and a repertoire-size bias correction was applied to TCR pairs. A later analysis estimated false discovery rates by permuting HLA or CMV assignments 20 times. In a later analysis, co-occurring TCRs were grouped using DBSCAN, with TCRdist sequence similarity added in when clustering inside HLA-allele-positive subsets. Co-occurrence clustering excluded repertoires with fewer than 30,000 or more than 120,000 public chains, plus five with anomalous nucleotide sharing. TCRdb obtained this table from immuneACCESS and retained in-frame rearrangements with V and J assigned. These tables miss some clones; where compared with another copy, unresolved V genes account for less than half of the shortfall, and the remainder is unexplained. V and J calls and clone size follow that table, whereas D and trimming were derived from the DNA. The table for this sample lists about 200,000 clones; 85% of them were counted only once. Of the sample, approximately 2.2% falls within the top ten clones.

The cohort consisted of 600 or so healthy bone marrow donors. At the time of sampling, every cohort member was nominally healthy, though immune exposures that went unrecorded were likely present. The donor was CMV seronegative and belonged to the group of over 300 seronegative cohort members. A peripheral blood sample was provided by each donor, and peripheral blood mononuclear cells were used for TCR beta sequencing. Genomic DNA was extracted from the blood cell samples with the Qiagen DNeasy Blood Extraction Kit. The CDR3, cysteine through phenylalanine, is 17 amino acids long. Only the CDR3 DNA is retained, 51 bases long and in frame from the first base. The germline V gene gives CDR1 as SGHAT and CDR2 as FQNNGV. Germline trimming amounts to 5 bases on V and 1 base on J, with 11 as the count of junction bases outside the gene matches. About this clone itself: This clone's antigen is unknown. No base quality values were provided; no much bigger clone lies one nucleotide off.

Study-wide conclusions, independent of this receptor: Correlated functional status among segregating V segments might reflect linkage disequilibrium, but an unknown experimental factor could not be ruled out. V-gene and J-gene trimming of TCR beta chains was associated with a missense DCLRE1C variant in a later genetic analysis, and the association was replicated in an independent cohort. The 87-base-pair reads could not distinguish some IMGT-functional V segments, including TRBV6-2 and TRBV6-3, so those segments were excluded. Because counts were too low, about 18 rarely observed V segments, including chromosome 9 orphons, were excluded from the earlier analysis of fewer than 650 of the donors. A further reported finding was that TCR beta sequences accurately predicted the HLA-A and HLA-B alleles for most subjects in the first cohort. A later analysis reported that several top co-occurrence clusters appeared linked to parvovirus B19, influenza, CMV and Epstein-Barr virus. At a false discovery rate of 0.05, a later analysis linked some 18,000 TCR beta sequences to specific HLA alleles. A few of the identified cytomegalovirus-associated TCR beta chains were confirmed in vitro to be specific for cytomegalovirus antigens. A later analysis found that most CMV-associated TCR beta chains appeared HLA-restricted, with HLA associations seemingly driven largely by CMV exposure. According to a later analysis, TCR association rates differed among HLA loci, with DRB1 alleles showing the most associated TCRs and HLA-C alleles showing the fewest. The study listed 150 to 200 TCR beta chains as associated with cytomegalovirus. The only immune exposure information available for the cohort was CMV serostatus. In both the original and validation cohorts, the classifier was reported to diagnose cytomegalovirus status with high specificity and sensitivity. Compared with equally common non-associated chains, HLA-associated TCR beta chains in a later analysis were more clonally expanded and had lower generation probabilities. Broadly in line with IMGT annotations, most TCR beta V segments showed up in productive rearrangements about 90% or about 30% of the time in an earlier analysis of around 600 of the donors. According to a later genetic analysis, donors in an Asian-associated ancestry cluster had fewer N-insertions in productive TCRs than the roughly 700-donor mean. In this cohort, only TCR beta chains were sequenced, and detectable features were limited by the absence of alpha or paired-chain data. Presence/absence analyses assumed roughly uniform sequencing depth across donors, an assumption that may not hold. The authors suggested that the approach could potentially be extended to other disease states and immunological phenotypes. A cluster of highly shared sequence variants was judged likely to represent a technical artifact of the sequencing pipeline. Because some donors lacked HLA typing at each locus, the association tests relied only on the typed subset. Most TCR sequences were seen in very few donors, while some public TCRs were found in many individuals. When HLA alleles, especially DR and DQ, strongly co-occurred, attributing TCR associations to individual alleles was difficult.

The receptor was isolated from a woman in her forties or fifties in good health and CMV-seronegative. Sequences were obtained from PBMCs. This chain joins TRBV11-2 to TRBJ1-1; 9 junctional bases match TRBD1. This receptor carries the CDR3 CASSARGQGLGNTEAFF. The DNA sequence follows: TGTGCCAGCAGCGCTAGGGGACAGGGTCTCGGGAACACTGAAGCTTTCTTT.